This TCR beta chain was sequenced in a study of blood T cells in healthy people across ages. Study-wide results and limits: Because donor CMV status was unknown, expanded clonotype changes were possibly confounded.

Primed by a sample-barcoded 5' primer and a J-beta primer mix, a second PCR proceeded for 7 to 11 cycles. The template-switch adaptor was a 5' adaptor with 12 random nucleotides. It tagged each cDNA molecule. Using its own MiXCR run on the 5' RACE reads, TCRdb lists one record per CDR3 protein. Among about 1.8 million distinct CDR3 sequences, approximately 50% were seen once, and the ten largest hold more than 2%. PBMCs, at least 7 million per sample, were isolated. CDR3 size: 16 residues. Germline CDR1 LGHNA, CDR2 YNFKEQ. After removal of 4 bases from V and 3 bases from J, the junction contained 5 bases not matched to a gene. This clonotype was observed a handful of times. What it binds is unknown.

The rearrangement uses TRBV4-2 and TRBJ2-1; 11 bases line up with TRBD2. This receptor was taken from a woman between 35 and 50 years old in good health. The sample comprised blood. The CDR3 sequence: CASSPVAGGFYNEQFF. The CDR3 DNA follows: TGTGCCAGCAGCCCAGTAGCGGGGGGGTTCTACAATGAGCAGTTCTTC.